This TCR beta chain was captured by sequencing in a study of blood T cell repertoires in COVID-19. CDR1 and CDR2 from the germline V gene are LNHDA and SQIVND (reference sequence). The length of the CDR3 is 14 residues. V lost 1 base, J lost 9 bases, and 2 bases stayed unmatched. Sequenced by immunoSEQ multiplex PCR; TCRdb stores in-frame clones only, minus some. Of around 220,000 clones listed, 90% to 95% are singletons. The specimen was PBMCs or T cells enriched from blood (not recorded which). The clonotype comes from a woman aged 18-29 years who had recovered from COVID-19. The chain employs TRBV19 and TRBJ2-3, with 12 bases matching TRBD2. CDR3: CASSIAGLAGTQYF. For the CDR3, the DNA is TGTGCCAGTAGTATAGCGGGACTAGCGGGCACGCAGTATTTT. Full variable domain (rest looked up from reference TRBV19 and TRBJ2-3): DGGITQSPKYLFRKEGQNVTLSCEQNLNHDAMYWYRQDPGQGLRLIYYSQIVNDFQKGDIAEGYSVSREKKESFPLTVTSAQKNPTAFYLCASSIAGLAGTQYFGPGTRLTVL.